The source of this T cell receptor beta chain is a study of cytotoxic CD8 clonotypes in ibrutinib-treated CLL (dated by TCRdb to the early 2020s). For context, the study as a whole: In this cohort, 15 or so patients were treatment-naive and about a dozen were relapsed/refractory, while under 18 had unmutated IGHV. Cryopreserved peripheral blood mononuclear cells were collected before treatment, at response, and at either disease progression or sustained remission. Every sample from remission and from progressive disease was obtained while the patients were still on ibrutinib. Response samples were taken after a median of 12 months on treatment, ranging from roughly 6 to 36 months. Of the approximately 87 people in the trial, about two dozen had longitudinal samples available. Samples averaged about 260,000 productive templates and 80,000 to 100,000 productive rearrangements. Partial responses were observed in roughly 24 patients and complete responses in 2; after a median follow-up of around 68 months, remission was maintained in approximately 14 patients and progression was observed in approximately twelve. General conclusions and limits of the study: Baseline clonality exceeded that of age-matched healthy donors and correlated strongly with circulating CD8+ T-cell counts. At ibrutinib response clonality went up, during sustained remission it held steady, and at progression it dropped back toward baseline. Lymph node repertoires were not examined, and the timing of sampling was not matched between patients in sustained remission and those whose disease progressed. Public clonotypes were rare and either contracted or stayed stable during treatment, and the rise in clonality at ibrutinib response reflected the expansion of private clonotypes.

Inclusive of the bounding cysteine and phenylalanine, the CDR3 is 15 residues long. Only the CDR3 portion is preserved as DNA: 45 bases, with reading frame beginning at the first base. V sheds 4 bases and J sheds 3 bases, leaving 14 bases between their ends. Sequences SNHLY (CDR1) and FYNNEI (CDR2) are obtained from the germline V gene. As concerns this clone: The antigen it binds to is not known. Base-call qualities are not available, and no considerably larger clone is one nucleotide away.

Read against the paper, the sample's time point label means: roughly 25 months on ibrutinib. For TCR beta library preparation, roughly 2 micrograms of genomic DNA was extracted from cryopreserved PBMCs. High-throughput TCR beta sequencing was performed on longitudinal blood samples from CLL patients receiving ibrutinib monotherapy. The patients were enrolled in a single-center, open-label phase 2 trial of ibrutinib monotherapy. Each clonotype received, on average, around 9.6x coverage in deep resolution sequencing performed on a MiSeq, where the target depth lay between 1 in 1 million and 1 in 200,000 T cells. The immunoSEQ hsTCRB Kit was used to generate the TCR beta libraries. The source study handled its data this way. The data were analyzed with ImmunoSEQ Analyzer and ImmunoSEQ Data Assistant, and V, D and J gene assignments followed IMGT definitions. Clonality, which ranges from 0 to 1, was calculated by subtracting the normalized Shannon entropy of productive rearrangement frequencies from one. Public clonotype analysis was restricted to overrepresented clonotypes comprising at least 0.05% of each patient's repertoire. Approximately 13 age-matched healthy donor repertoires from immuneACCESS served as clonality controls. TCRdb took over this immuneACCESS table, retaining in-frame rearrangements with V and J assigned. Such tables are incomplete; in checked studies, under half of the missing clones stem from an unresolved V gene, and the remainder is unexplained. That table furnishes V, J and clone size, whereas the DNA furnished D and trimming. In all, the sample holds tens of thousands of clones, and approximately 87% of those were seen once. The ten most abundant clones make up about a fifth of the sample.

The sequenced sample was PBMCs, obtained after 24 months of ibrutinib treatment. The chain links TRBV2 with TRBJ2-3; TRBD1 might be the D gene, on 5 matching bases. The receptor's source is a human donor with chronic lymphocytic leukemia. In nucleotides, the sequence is TGTGCCAGCAGTGCGGTAGACAGCTGGACAGATACGCAGTATTTT. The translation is CASSAVDSWTDTQYF. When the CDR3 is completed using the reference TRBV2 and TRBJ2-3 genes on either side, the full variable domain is EPEVTQTPSHQVTQMGQEVILRCVPISNHLYFYWYRQILGQKVEFLVSFYNNEISEKSEIFDDQFSVERPDGSNFTLKIRSTKLEDSAMYFCASSAVDSWTDTQYFGPGTRLTVL.